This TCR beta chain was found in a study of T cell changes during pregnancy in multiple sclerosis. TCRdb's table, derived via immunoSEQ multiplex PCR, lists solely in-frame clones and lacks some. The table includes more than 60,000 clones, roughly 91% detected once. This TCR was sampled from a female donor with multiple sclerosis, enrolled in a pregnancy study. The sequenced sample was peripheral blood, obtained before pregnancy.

CDR3 protein: CASSRTGGSSGEAFF. In DNA, the CDR3 is TGTGCCAGCAGCCGGACAGGGGGCAGTTCAGGTGAAGCTTTCTTT. The chain joins TRBV7-9 to TRBJ1-1, with 11 bases matching TRBD1. Per the germline V gene, CDR1 is SEHNR and CDR2 is FQNEAQ (reference sequence). V lost 5 bases to trimming and J lost 7 bases; unmatched junction nucleotides: 9. CDR3 length: 15 residues.